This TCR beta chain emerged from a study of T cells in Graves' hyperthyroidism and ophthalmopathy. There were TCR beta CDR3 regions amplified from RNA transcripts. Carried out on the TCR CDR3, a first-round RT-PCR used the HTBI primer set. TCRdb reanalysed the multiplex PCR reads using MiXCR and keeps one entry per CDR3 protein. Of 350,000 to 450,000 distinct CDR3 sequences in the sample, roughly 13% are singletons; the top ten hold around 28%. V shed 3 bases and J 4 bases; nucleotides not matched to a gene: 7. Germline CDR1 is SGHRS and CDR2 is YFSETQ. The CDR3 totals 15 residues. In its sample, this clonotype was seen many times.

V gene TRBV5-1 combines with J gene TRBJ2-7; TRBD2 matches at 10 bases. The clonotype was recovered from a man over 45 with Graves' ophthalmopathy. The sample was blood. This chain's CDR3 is CASSSEGTSAYEQYF. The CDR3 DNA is TGCGCCAGCAGCTCAGAAGGGACTAGCGCGTACGAGCAGTACTTC.